This entry lists 13 T cell receptor beta chains sequenced from one sample in a study of a mutant IDH1 vaccine in newly diagnosed glioma (dated by TCRdb to the early 2020s). The library was obtained by the immunoSEQ multiplex PCR assay. Not all clones reach the TCRdb copy of this immuneACCESS table, which keeps in-frame sequences only. Checked studies attribute under half of the gap to unresolved V genes and leave the rest unexplained. Recorded for this sample are 90,000 to 95,000 clones; approximately 83% of them occurred a single time. The ten largest make up under 8% of the sample. The sample's time point, from its label and the paper: baseline, week 1 (first vaccination visit). The label giving this sample's treatment or condition can be read as: pre-vaccination baseline after standard-of-care therapy. This sample comprised PBMCs, obtained from a glioma patient treated with radiotherapy, temozolomide or both. These receptors came from a woman in her forties or fifties with glioma.

CDR3 sequence (DNA): TGTGCCTGGAGTGTTCGTGGGGGCCGAGGCGAGCAGTACTTC. Translation gives CAWSVRGGRGEQYF. V usage is TRBV30 and J usage is TRBJ2-7; D may be TRBD1 (6 bases). The CDR3 totals 14 residues. Germline CDR1 GTSNPN, CDR2 SVGIG (reference sequence). With 0 bases removed from V and 6 bases from J, the gap between germline ends came to 15 bases.

The V and J genes are TRBV5-1 and TRBJ2-5, with D possibly matching TRBD1 (6 bases). Trimming removed 4 bases at V and 2 bases at J, with 9 bases between. Germline V gene data show CDR1 as SGHRS and CDR2 as YFSETQ. The CDR3 is 13 residues long. CDR3 nucleotides: TGCGCCAGCAGCGGGGGCCATCAAGAGACCCAGTACTTC. Translated: CASSGGHQETQYF.

The gene calls are TRBV6-6 and TRBJ1-1; tentatively, D is TRBD1 (5 bases). From germline, CDR1 is MNHNY and CDR2 SVGAGI (reference sequence). V lost 7 bases and J lost 5, with 14 bases in between. This CDR3 has 13 amino acids. DNA for the CDR3: TGTGCCAGCACCATTCAGGGTGGGACTGAAGCTTTCTTT. Amino acid sequence: CASTIQGGTEAFF.

In its sample, this clone was seen a few times. The chain employs TRBV7-3 and TRBJ2-1; TRBD2 might be the D (5 bases). V was trimmed by 0 bases and J by 11 bases, leaving 17 bases between them. The CDR3 is 15 residues long. Germline-derived CDR1 and CDR2 are SGHTA and FQGTGA. The CDR3 nucleotides are TGTGCCAGCAGCTTAACGCTCGGACTGCCGTACCAGCAGTTCTTC. It translates to CASSLTLGLPYQQFF.

This rearrangement joins TRBV9 to TRBJ1-6; D is undetermined. V was cut by 0 bases and J by 4 bases, with 11 bases left in between. Germline CDR1 reads SGDLS; CDR2 reads YYNGEE. The CDR3 runs 16 residues. The CDR3 protein is CASSVGGSPYNSPLHF. CDR3 bases: TGTGCCAGCAGCGTAGGTGGGTCTCCATATAATTCACCCCTCCACTTT.

This chain links TRBV19 with TRBJ1-6; perhaps TRBD1 as D (6 bases). The CDR3 covers 13 residues. Trimming left V 6 bases short and J 7 bases short, with 10 bases between. The germline V gene has CDR1 LNHDA and CDR2 SQIVND (reference sequence). The CDR3: CASRDRVNSPLHF. The CDR3, as DNA: TGTGCCAGTAGGGACAGAGTGAATTCACCCCTCCACTTT.

The chain carries TRBV10-3 and TRBJ2-2; D is undetermined. Germline CDR1 ENHRY, CDR2 SYGVKD. This CDR3 spans 13 amino acids. V was trimmed by 3 bases and J by 6 bases, leaving 8 bases between them. In DNA form, the CDR3 reads TGTGCCATCAGTGACGGCAGGCCCGGGGAGCTGTTTTTT. It encodes CAISDGRPGELFF.

The J gene is TRBJ1-4, the V gene TRBV5-1; 9 bases map to TRBD1. V dropped 4 bases and J dropped 5; count of bases not matched to a gene: 12. The CDR3 contains 17 residues. CDR1 and CDR2 from the germline V gene are SGHRS and YFSETQ. CDR3 sequence: CASSQELRGTGNEKLFF. Written as DNA, the CDR3 is TGCGCCAGCAGCCAAGAGCTTCGGGGGACAGGGAATGAAAAACTGTTTTTT. The variable domain in full, completed from reference TRBV5-1 and TRBJ1-4, reads KAGVTQTPRYLIKTRGQQVTLSCSPISGHRSVSWYQQTPGQGLQFLFEYFSETQRNKGNFPGRFSGRQFSNSRSEMNVSTLELGDSALYLCASSQELRGTGNEKLFFGSGTQLSVL.

This clone was seen more than once but under ten times. The gene calls are TRBV6-5 and TRBJ1-1; a weak D match, TRBD1 (5 bases). Trimming removed 7 bases at V and 4 bases at J, with 13 bases between. The CDR3 has 13 residues. CDR1 is MNHEY and CDR2 is SVGAGI in the germline V gene. CDR3 in amino acids: CASKTGLGTEAFF. The CDR3 DNA follows: TGTGCCAGCAAAACAGGTCTGGGCACTGAAGCTTTCTTT.

The rearrangement links TRBV9 to TRBJ1-6; D is possibly TRBD1 (6 bases). Trimming left V 3 bases short and J 6 bases short, with 16 bases between. This CDR3 comprises 16 residues. Germline assignment: CDR1 SGDLS and CDR2 YYNGEE. The CDR3, as DNA: TGTGCCAGCAGCGCGGAGAGGGGCAGGGGTAATTCACCCCTCCACTTT. Its translation is CASSAERGRGNSPLHF. Drawing the rest from reference TRBV9 and TRBJ1-6, the complete variable domain is DSGVTQTPKHLITATGQRVTLRCSPRSGDLSVYWYQQSLDQGLQFLIQYYNGEERAKGNILERFSAQQFPDLHSELNLSSLELGDSALYFCASSAERGRGNSPLHFGNGTRLTVT.

This chain joins TRBV11-3 and TRBJ2-3, with D possibly being TRBD1 or TRBD2 (7 bases each). V lost 5 bases and J 5 bases, leaving 20 bases between the germline ends. The CDR3 consists of 16 residues. Per germline, CDR1 SGHNT and CDR2 YENEEA. The CDR3 bases are TGTGCCAGCAGCGCTTGGGAGGGGGCGCATGGAGATACGCAGTATTTT. This codes for CASSAWEGAHGDTQYF.

This clone showed up just once. The chain employs TRBV29-1 and TRBJ1-6, with D possibly matching TRBD1 (6 bases). Germline lookup yields CDR1 SQVTM and CDR2 ANQGSEA. Deletions cut 1 base from V and 2 bases from J, with 15 bases between. The CDR3 sequence is 17 residues long. The CDR3 sequence is CSVEGVGGAAYNSPLHF. The CDR3 DNA reads TGCAGCGTTGAAGGGGTGGGGGGGGCGGCCTATAATTCACCCCTCCACTTT.

The chain couples TRBV29-1 to TRBJ1-2; unclear D gene. Trimming removed 3 bases from V and 4 bases from J, with 21 bases in between. This CDR3 is built from 16 residues. The germline V gene encodes CDR1 SQVTM and CDR2 ANQGSEA. The CDR3 region has the DNA TGCAGCGTTGAGGATAGCTTTCTAGAGTATCTCTATGGCTACACCTTC. Protein: CSVEDSFLEYLYGYTF. Filled out from reference TRBV29-1 and TRBJ1-2, the complete variable domain reads SAVISQKPSRDICQRGTSLTIQCQVDSQVTMMFWYRQQPGQSLTLIATANQGSEATYESGFVIDKFPISRPNLTFSTLTVSNMSPEDSSIYLCSVEDSFLEYLYGYTFGSGTRLTVV.